The next 32 T cell receptor beta chains were all read from a single sample in a study of blood T cells in healthy people across ages. A second 7 to 11 cycle PCR used barcoded and J-beta primers. MiXCR, applied by TCRdb to the 5' RACE reads, yields one record per CDR3 protein. The table records about 1,000,000 distinct CDR3 sequences, under 45% of them present only once. The sample consisted of blood. All receptors come from a woman aged 60 to 75 in good health.

This clonotype appeared many times. This chain joins TRBV9 and TRBJ2-5, with no clear D. V was shortened by 5 bases and J by 5 bases, with 19 bases between the two germline ends. The CDR3 spans 15 residues. The V gene's germline CDR1 is SGDLS and CDR2 YYNGEE. CDR3 nucleotides: TGTGCCAGCAGGGCAGAATGGGGTACCGGCGAGACCCAGTACTTC. Amino acids: CASRAEWGTGETQYF.

This chain joins TRBV12-3 or TRBV12-4 and TRBJ2-6, with D perhaps TRBD1 or TRBD2 (6 bases each). This CDR3 comprises 17 residues. Trimming removed 3 bases at V and 4 bases at J, with 16 bases between. The CDR3 here is CASSFEFGGQGANVLTF. As DNA, the CDR3 is TGTGCCAGCAGTTTTGAGTTTGGGGGGCAGGGGGCCAACGTCCTGACTTTC.

About this clonotype itself: The germline gene is not matched at one end of the junction; a read error may be the cause. This chain joins TRBV7-8 and TRBJ2-5, with 7 bases fitting TRBD2. This CDR3 has 15 amino acids. Germline assignment: CDR1 SGHVS and CDR2 FQNEAQ. CDR3 sequence reads: CAGSFGAGRVETQYF. DNA for the CDR3: TGTGCCGGCAGCTTCGGTGCAGGGAGGGTTGAGACCCAGTACTTC.

This chain links TRBV5-1 with TRBJ2-1; D uncertain. The V gene's germline CDR1 is SGHRS and CDR2 YFSETQ. The CDR3 covers 15 residues. Between the trimmed V and J ends, which lost 1 base and 13 bases, there was a span of 21 bases. The CDR3: CASSLTGMPKETQFF. The CDR3 region has the DNA TGCGCCAGCAGCTTGACCGGAATGCCTAAAGAGACCCAGTTCTTC.

This clonotype appeared a few times. The chain is built from TRBV27 and TRBJ1-4; TRBD1 is a possible D gene (5 bases). Germline assignment: CDR1 MNHEY and CDR2 SMNVEV (reference sequence). The CDR3 extends over 14 amino acids. Trimming stripped 6 bases from V and 4 bases from J, with 12 bases between. Written as DNA, the CDR3 is TGTGCCAGCAGCCAGGGCCGATTTAATGAAAAACTGTTTTTT. Its protein is CASSQGRFNEKLFF.

V usage is TRBV7-2 and J usage is TRBJ2-5, with D uncertain. The CDR3 runs 11 residues. CDR1 and CDR2 from the germline V gene are SGHTA and FQGNSA. V gave up 5 bases and J gave up 5 bases, with 6 bases separating them. CDR3 sequence reads: CASSPMETQYF. For the CDR3, the DNA is TGTGCCAGCAGCCCAATGGAGACCCAGTACTTC. Combining the CDR3 with reference TRBV7-2 and TRBJ2-5 gives the whole variable domain GAGVSQSPSNKVTEKGKDVELRCDPISGHTALYWYRQSLGQGLEFLIYFQGNSAPDKSGLPSDRFSAERTGGSVSTLTIQRTQQEDSAVYLCASSPMETQYFGPGTRLLVL.

This chain connects TRBV18 to TRBJ2-4; D might be TRBD2 (6 bases). The J call may be mistaken, given a closer DNA end match to TRBJ2-7. CDR3 length: 13 residues. Per germline, CDR1 KGHSH and CDR2 LQKENI. The CDR3 reads CASSRPGTYEQYF. The CDR3 nucleotides are TGTGCCAGCTCACGCCCCGGGACTTACGAGCAGTACTTC.

As DNA, the CDR3 is TGTGCCAGCAGCTCCACCGGGACTAGCGTAAATGAGCAGTTCTTC. Translation: CASSSTGTSVNEQFF. The chain is built from TRBV7-9 and TRBJ2-1; TRBD2 aligns across 10 bases. The CDR3 has 15 amino acids. Germline loops: CDR1 SEHNR, CDR2 FQNEAQ (reference sequence). Trimming removed 4 bases from V and 7 bases from J; junction bases left unmatched: 7.

A word on this clonotype: The junction and the germline gene differ at one end; a read error may be behind it. This sequence joins TRBV4-2 and TRBJ2-7; tentatively, D is TRBD1 (6 bases). The CDR3 extends over 17 amino acids. Per the germline V gene, CDR1 is LGHNA and CDR2 is YNFKEQ. The CDR3 DNA sequence: TGTGCCAGCAGCGCCCGGACGGACAGAACAGACTCCTGCGAGCAGTACTTC. Translation gives CASSARTDRTDSCEQYF.

This clonotype was seen at least ten times. The V call is TRBV20-1, the J call TRBJ1-5, with D unresolved. Germline CDR1 DFQATT, CDR2 SNEGSKA (reference sequence). The CDR3 has 12 residues. Trimming shortened V by 0 bases and J by 7 bases, and 7 bases separated the two germline ends. Here the CDR3 DNA reads TGCAGTGCTAGAGATATAGGGCAGCCCCAGCATTTT. It translates to CSARDIGQPQHF.

This chain connects TRBV12-3 or TRBV12-4 to TRBJ2-2; 10 bases line up with TRBD1. V lost 6 bases, J lost 7 bases, and 8 bases stayed unmatched. The CDR3 has 15 amino acids. The CDR3: CASSLRGTGDGELFF. CDR3 in DNA: TGTGCCAGCAGCCTCCGCGGGACAGGGGACGGGGAGCTGTTTTTT.

This clonotype was detected a few times. The chain links TRBV12-3 or TRBV12-4 to TRBJ1-2, with D unclear. The CDR3 spans 14 residues. Between the trimmed V and J ends, which lost 1 base and 5 bases, there was a span of 11 bases. This chain's CDR3 is CASSLVLAVYGYTF. CDR3 DNA: TGTGCCAGCAGTTTAGTTCTTGCGGTTTATGGCTACACCTTC.

A remark on this clonotype: Compared with germline, one end of the junction differs, possibly owing to a read error. The rearrangement uses TRBV7-9 and TRBJ2-7; 8 bases agree with TRBD2. CDR1 and CDR2 from the germline V gene are SEHNR and FQNEAQ (reference sequence). This CDR3 has 14 residues. The CDR3 region is CASSPSGSTYGQYF. As DNA, the CDR3 is TGTGCCAGCAGCCCCAGCGGGAGTACCTACGGGCAGTACTTC. Full variable domain (missing parts from reference TRBV7-9 and TRBJ2-7): DTGVSQNPRHKITKRGQNVTFRCDPISEHNRLYWYRQTLGQGPEFLTYFQNEAQLEKSRLLSDRFSAERPKGSFSTLEIQRTEQGDSAMYLCASSPSGSTYGQYFGPGTRLTVT.

Remarks on this clonotype: A junction boundary mismatches the germline segment, possibly from a read error. V is TRBV27 and J is TRBJ2-7, with D unresolved. The CDR3 spans 15 residues. Germline CDR1 and CDR2: MNHEY and SMNVEV (reference sequence). The CDR3 coding sequence is TGTGCCAGCAGCTTATCACGGCACGTGGCCTACGAGCAGTACTTC. It encodes CASSLSRHVAYEQYF.

This chain joins TRBV6-6 and TRBJ1-1, with TRBD1 as a possible D gene (6 bases). The V gene lost 6 bases and the J gene lost 0 bases, with 17 bases spanning the gap. This CDR3 spans 16 amino acids. Germline V gene sequence: CDR1 MNHNY, CDR2 SVGAGI (reference sequence). CDR3 in DNA: TGTGCCAGCAGATCCCCGGGGGGACAAATGAACACTGAAGCTTTCTTT. Residues: CASRSPGGQMNTEAFF.

This clonotype occurred a few times. The chain uses TRBV3-1 and TRBJ1-4, with D perhaps TRBD1 (6 bases). The CDR3 is made up of 15 amino acids. Germline lookup yields CDR1 LGHDT and CDR2 YNNKEL (reference sequence). V was cut by 3 bases and J by 5 bases, with 13 bases left in between. The CDR3 region is CASSQLDRVNEKLFF. CDR3 coding DNA: TGTGCCAGCAGCCAGTTGGACAGAGTAAATGAAAAACTGTTTTTT.

This clonotype was recorded a few times. The chain carries TRBV28 and TRBJ2-3, with a tentative D call TRBD1 (6 bases). CDR1 and CDR2 (germline): MDHEN, SYDVKM. V dropped 6 bases and J dropped 2 bases, with 24 bases sitting between them. The CDR3 is 18 residues long. The CDR3 DNA reads TGTGCCAGCAGGATAGGGGGACGCAGGCCAGCCTTCACAGATACGCAGTATTTT. Its translation: CASRIGGRRPAFTDTQYF.

The V call is TRBV18, the J call TRBJ2-7; the match to TRBD1 covers 7 bases. The germline V gene has CDR1 KGHSH and CDR2 LQKENI. This CDR3 contains 15 residues. V gave up 2 bases and J gave up 1 base; unmatched junction bases: 5. The CDR3 coding sequence is TGTGCCAGCTCACCAGGGGACAGCAATTCCTACGAGCAGTACTTC. It encodes CASSPGDSNSYEQYF.

This clonotype was recorded only once. V gene TRBV5-1 combines with J gene TRBJ2-2; D gene ambiguous. Germline V gene sequence: CDR1 SGHRS, CDR2 YFSETQ. This CDR3 has 15 amino acids. The V gene lost 0 bases and the J gene lost 5 bases, with 11 bases spanning the gap. As DNA, the CDR3 is TGCGCCAGCAGCTTGGGAGCGTTATTAACCGGGGAGCTGTTTTTT. Amino acids: CASSLGALLTGELFF.

For this clonotype: Mismatch with germline at one junction end may stem from a read error. The rearrangement joins TRBV7-9 to TRBJ2-3; no reliable D call. Germline lookup yields CDR1 SEHNR and CDR2 FQNEAQ (reference sequence). The CDR3 is 10 amino acids. CDR3 sequence reads: CTSPEDTQYF. As DNA, the CDR3 is TGTACCAGCCCGGAAGATACGCAGTATTTT. The whole variable domain, filled in from reference TRBV7-9 and TRBJ2-3, reads DTGVSQNPRHKITKRGQNVTFRCDPISEHNRLYWYRQTLGQGPEFLTYFQNEAQLEKSRLLSDRFSAERPKGSFSTLEIQRTEQGDSAMYLCTSPEDTQYFGPGTRLTVL.

The gene calls are TRBV12-3 or TRBV12-4 and TRBJ2-3, with D perhaps matching TRBD2 (7 bases). The CDR3 has 15 residues. Trimming took 6 bases from V and 0 from J, leaving 13 bases between them. The CDR3 DNA follows: TGTGCCAGCAGGCGCGGGGGCATTAGCACAGATACGCAGTATTTT. Translation: CASRRGGISTDTQYF.

The sample holds many counts of this clonotype. The chain joins TRBV29-1 to TRBJ2-5; D call uncertain. The V gene's germline CDR1 is SQVTM and CDR2 ANQGSEA. V was trimmed by 3 bases and J by 5 bases, leaving 4 bases between them. This CDR3 has 10 residues. CDR3 loop: CSVDRETQYF. CDR3 DNA: TGCAGCGTTGACAGGGAGACCCAGTACTTC.

This clonotype was picked up a small number of times. The V call is TRBV2, the J call TRBJ2-1, with D perhaps matching TRBD2 (6 bases). The CDR3 extends over 14 amino acids. V was shortened by 5 bases and J by 7 bases, with 15 bases between the two germline ends. In germline, CDR1 is SNHLY, CDR2 FYNNEI. CDR3 sequence: CASSINYGRNEQFF. The CDR3 DNA is TGTGCCAGCAGTATTAATTACGGGAGAAATGAGCAGTTCTTC.

V gene TRBV28 combines with J gene TRBJ1-2, with no clear D. Germline V gene lookup returns CDR1 MDHEN and CDR2 SYDVKM. The CDR3 length is 14 residues. Trimming pared 1 base from V and 1 base from J, leaving 7 bases between. In DNA, the CDR3 is TGTGCCAGCAGTTTATCGGGTCTTAACTATGGCTACACCTTC. It translates to CASSLSGLNYGYTF.

This clonotype was observed once. The chain has TRBV24-1 and TRBJ2-7; D tentatively fits TRBD1 or TRBD2 (7 bases each). V gave up 1 base and J gave up 0 bases, with 36 bases separating them. Germline V CDR1 and CDR2: KGHDR, SFDVKD. The CDR3 covers 24 residues. Written as DNA, the CDR3 is TGTGCCACCAGTGATTTTGGGGCAGGGGCGATCAGGGGGGGCGCAACCTCGTCCTCCTACGAGCAGTACTTC. Protein: CATSDFGAGAIRGGATSSSYEQYF.

This clonotype was detected a few times. The chain has TRBV7-8 and TRBJ2-3; TRBD2 aligns across 8 bases. CDR1 is SGHVS and CDR2 is FQNEAQ in the germline V gene. V was pared by 2 bases and J by 3 bases, with 7 bases of the junction left unmatched. This CDR3 contains 16 residues. The CDR3 spells CASSLLSGRPTDTQYF. DNA for the CDR3: TGTGCCAGCAGCTTACTAAGCGGGAGACCGACAGATACGCAGTATTTT.

This clonotype has a handful of counts. This rearrangement joins TRBV12-5 to TRBJ2-3; D may match TRBD1 or TRBD2 (5 bases each). The CDR3 consists of 14 residues. The V end lost 10 bases, the J end lost 5 bases, and 19 bases lay between the germline ends. Germline V lookup: CDR1 LGHNT, CDR2 FRNRAP. Written as DNA, the CDR3 is TGTGCTACCAATCCGGGGCCCACCGGAGATACGCAGTATTTT. It specifies CATNPGPTGDTQYF.

A single count supports this clonotype. The rearrangement joins TRBV7-2 to TRBJ1-2; no definite D call. In germline, CDR1 is SGHTA, CDR2 FQGNSA. Trimming stripped 1 base from V and 4 bases from J, with 10 bases between. This CDR3 comprises 14 residues. Here the CDR3 reads CASSLDVGSYGYTF. The CDR3 DNA reads TGTGCCAGCAGCTTAGACGTGGGCAGCTATGGCTACACCTTC.

Worth noting for this clonotype: A clone one base away is much larger, so this may be a read error. The chain has TRBV7-9 and TRBJ2-7, with 9 bases that match TRBD2. The germline V gene encodes CDR1 SEHNR and CDR2 FQNEAQ (reference sequence). CDR3 length equals 17 residues. In DNA form, the CDR3 reads TGTACCAGCAGCTTAGTTCTTGGGACTAGCAGCTCCTACGAGCAGTACTTC. It yields the protein CTSSLVLGTSSSYEQYF.

J is TRBJ2-5 and V is TRBV9, with 11 bases that match TRBD2. Germline V CDR1 and CDR2: SGDLS, YYNGEE. The CDR3 length is 14 residues. J lost 11 bases, V lost 4 bases, and 10 bases had no gene match. In nucleotides, the CDR3 is TGTGCCAGCAGCCTACTAGCGGGAGTCTCGGAGCAGTACTTC. Its protein product is CASSLLAGVSEQYF.

V is TRBV5-6 and J is TRBJ1-1, with D unresolved. This CDR3 is 15 amino acids long. Germline CDR1 reads SGHDT; CDR2 reads YYEEEE. The germline V and J ends were trimmed by 4 bases and 2 bases, with 15 bases remaining between them. CDR3 nucleotides: TGTGCCAGCAGCGACACGGCTCGGAGCAACACTGAAGCTTTCTTT. This translates into CASSDTARSNTEAFF.

The sample holds a few counts of this clonotype. The gene calls are TRBV20-1 and TRBJ2-5; no clear D. Trimming removed 6 bases from V and 1 base from J, with 6 bases in between. The CDR3 extends over 11 amino acids. The germline V gene has CDR1 DFQATT and CDR2 SNEGSKA (reference sequence). The CDR3 DNA sequence: TGCAGTGCCACTCTCCAAGAGACCCAGTACTTC. The encoded protein is CSATLQETQYF.